The 30 T cell receptor beta chains presented below share a single source sample, sequenced in a study of molecular identifiers for immune sequencing clone quantification listed by TCRdb under 2018. The library was generated by PCR. The sequencer listed for this sample is NextSeq 500. TCRdb redid the processing of the public reads, applying fastp at Q25 and MiXCR, and retained in-frame beta chains. Rows are unified per CDR3 protein, each entry keeping the most common DNA and genes. For this sample the table gives tens of thousands of distinct CDR3 sequences, of which around 27% were detected only once. The ten largest clonotypes hold less than 0.85% of the sample. The sequenced sample was naive CD8+ T cells from blood, with Jurkat cell RNA spiked in. Per the publication, the cell subset or site label means: FACS-sorted CD8+CD4-CCR7+CD45RA+ naive T cells. All receptors derive from a human donor in good health. Some libraries in this study had Jurkat cell RNA spiked in.

With regard to this clonotype: Possible read error: a much larger clone is one base away. This chain links TRBV30 with TRBJ2-3; D is unresolved. The CDR3 is made up of 15 amino acids. The germline V gene has CDR1 GTSNPN and CDR2 SVGIG (reference sequence). V was cut by 4 bases and J by 0 bases, with 14 bases left in between. Here the CDR3 DNA reads TGTGCCTGGATCGTCGTGGGGATGAGCACAGATACGCAGTATTTT. Its protein product is CAWIVVGMSTDTQYF.

This clonotype was counted between two and nine times. A much larger clone sits a single nucleotide away, making a read error possible. The chain joins TRBV6-5 to TRBJ1-4; possibly TRBD1 for D (5 bases). This CDR3 is built from 15 residues. Germline V gives CDR1 MNHEY, CDR2 SVGAGI. As DNA, the CDR3 is TGTGCCAGCGGGACGGACTTCTCAACTAATAAAAAACTGTTTTTT. It specifies CASGTDFSTNKKLFF.

This clonotype came up many times. This chain links TRBV4-3 with TRBJ1-6, with no clear D. CDR1 LGHNA and CDR2 YSLEER come from the germline V gene. The V gene lost 1 base and the J gene lost 8 bases, with 12 bases spanning the gap. The CDR3 loop spans 15 amino acids. The CDR3 DNA sequence: TGCGCCAGCAGCCAAGGGTACGGACGGGATTCACCCCTCCACTTT. This codes for CASSQGYGRDSPLHF.

This clonotype was detected ten times or more. The genes are TRBV30 and TRBJ2-7; 11 bases map to TRBD1. Germline trimming cut 4 bases from V and 5 bases from J; bases unmatched to any gene: 7. The CDR3 is 14 amino acids. From germline, CDR1 is GTSNPN and CDR2 SVGIG (reference sequence). CDR3: CAWMRGTGGNEQYF. The CDR3 nucleotides read TGTGCCTGGATGAGGGGGACAGGGGGTAACGAGCAGTACTTC.

A word on this clonotype: Its ends do not fully match the called genes, so a read error is possible. This chain links TRBV7-9 with TRBJ1-5; perhaps TRBD1 as D (5 bases). Germline loops: CDR1 SEHNR, CDR2 FQNEAQ (reference sequence). The CDR3 length is 14 residues. CDR3 in DNA: TGTGCCAGCAGCTTAAGCCAGGAGGGGCAGGCCCAGCATTTC. Translating it yields CASSLSQEGQAQHF.

The sample holds many counts of this clonotype. The chain couples TRBV5-4 to TRBJ2-7; D not resolved. Looked up from germline, CDR1 is SGHNT and CDR2 is YYREEE (reference sequence). CDR3 length equals 12 residues. The V and J ends lost 0 bases and 6 bases respectively, with 7 bases between them. CDR3 coding DNA: TGTGCCAGCAGCTTGGGCCGCGCCGAGCAGTACTTC. It yields the protein CASSLGRAEQYF.

This rearrangement joins TRBV2 to TRBJ2-6, with 7 bases matching TRBD2. CDR3 length equals 20 residues. J lost 0 bases, V lost 1 base, and 12 bases had no gene match. The germline V gene encodes CDR1 SNHLY and CDR2 FYNNEI. The DNA of the CDR3 is TGTGCCAGCAGTGAAGTTGTTTCGGGGACTACCGGCTCTGGGGCCAACGTCCTGACTTTC. This translates into CASSEVVSGTTGSGANVLTF. Drawing the rest from reference TRBV2 and TRBJ2-6, the complete variable domain is EPEVTQTPSHQVTQMGQEVILRCVPISNHLYFYWYRQILGQKVEFLVSFYNNEISEKSEIFDDQFSVERPDGSNFTLKIRSTKLEDSAMYFCASSEVVSGTTGSGANVLTFGAGSRLTVL.

This chain links TRBV5-1 with TRBJ2-3, with a possible D match to TRBD1 (6 bases). Germline V gene lookup returns CDR1 SGHRS and CDR2 YFSETQ. V lost 3 bases, J lost 5 bases, and 25 bases lay in between. The CDR3 covers 18 residues. The CDR3 sequence: CASSWPEQGLQQGDTQYF. The CDR3 DNA reads TGCGCCAGCAGCTGGCCCGAACAAGGACTCCAACAGGGAGATACGCAGTATTTT.

The rearrangement uses TRBV11-2 and TRBJ2-3; D may be TRBD2 (6 bases). Germline V gives CDR1 SGHAT, CDR2 FQNNGV. V shed 5 bases and J shed 2 bases, with 11 bases lying between them. The CDR3 totals 14 residues. The CDR3 loop is CASSRDSVTDTQYF. DNA of the CDR3: TGTGCCAGCAGCCGGGACTCAGTCACAGATACGCAGTATTTT.

This clonotype appeared a few times. The chain recombines TRBV9 with TRBJ2-1, with a possible D match to TRBD2 (6 bases). Looked up from germline, CDR1 is SGDLS and CDR2 is YYNGEE. The V end lost 3 bases, the J end lost 4 bases, and 8 bases lay between the germline ends. CDR3 length equals 13 residues. The CDR3 reads CASSGGLYNEQFF. CDR3 in DNA: TGTGCCAGCAGCGGGGGACTGTACAATGAGCAGTTCTTC.

This clonotype was counted at least ten times. J is TRBJ2-5 and V is TRBV19; 8 bases fit TRBD1. Germline assignment: CDR1 LNHDA and CDR2 SQIVND (reference sequence). The CDR3 consists of 15 residues. J lost 2 bases, V lost 5 bases, and 7 bases had no gene match. In DNA, the CDR3 is TGTGCCAGTAGTGTCTGGACAGGGCGGCAAGAGACCCAGTACTTC. It is translated as CASSVWTGRQETQYF.

This clonotype has just a few counts. The chain couples TRBV14 to TRBJ1-2; D is undetermined. This CDR3 region has 12 residues. Germline assignment: CDR1 SGHDN and CDR2 FVKESK. V dropped 4 bases and J dropped 4 bases, with 7 bases sitting between them. CDR3 region: CASSPDPYGYTF. The CDR3 DNA reads as TGTGCCAGCAGCCCGGATCCCTATGGCTACACCTTC.

In its sample, this clonotype was seen a few times. The CDR3 DNA sequence: TGTGCCTGGAGCATAGGGTCCTACGAGCAGTACTTC. Protein product: CAWSIGSYEQYF. This chain connects TRBV30 to TRBJ2-7; no clear D gene. V lost 3 bases to trimming and J lost 1 base, with 7 bases between them. The CDR3 has 12 amino acids. CDR1 and CDR2 (germline): GTSNPN, SVGIG (reference sequence).

This clonotype was seen a handful of times. This sequence joins TRBV9 and TRBJ2-5; 14 nucleotides line up with TRBD2. The V and J ends lost 2 bases and 1 base, in that order; junction bases with no gene match: 7. The CDR3 is 18 amino acids. Per germline, CDR1 SGDLS and CDR2 YYNGEE. The CDR3 nucleotides read TGTGCCAGCAGCGTTCGGACTAGCGGGAGGTCGCTCCAAGAGACCCAGTACTTC. This codes for CASSVRTSGRSLQETQYF.

The rearrangement joins TRBV27 to TRBJ2-7; TRBD1 aligns across 7 bases. Germline CDR1 and CDR2: MNHEY and SMNVEV (reference sequence). The V and J ends lost 1 base and 12 bases, in that order; junction bases with no gene match: 15. This CDR3 region has 15 residues. The CDR3 loop reads CASSLYSGTEFWLYF. The DNA for the CDR3 is TGTGCCAGCAGTTTATACTCCGGGACAGAGTTTTGGTTGTACTTC.

As to this clonotype: At one end, the junction sequence differs from germline, possibly due to a read error. The CDR3, as DNA: TGTGCCAGCGGCTTGTGGACAGGATCGAACACCGGGGAGCTGTTTTTT. It yields the protein CASGLWTGSNTGELFF. This rearrangement joins TRBV5-8 to TRBJ2-2, with 7 bases identical to TRBD1. Germline V gives CDR1 SGHTS, CDR2 YDEGEE. This CDR3 contains 16 residues.

This clonotype has at least ten counts. CDR3 sequence reads: CASSHGLAASYNEQFF. DNA for the CDR3: TGCGCCAGCAGCCACGGACTAGCGGCTTCCTACAATGAGCAGTTCTTC. V is TRBV4-3 and J is TRBJ2-1; 10 bases fit TRBD2. Germline values: CDR1 LGHNA, CDR2 YSLEER. V lost 3 bases and J lost 1; bases outside the gene matches: 3. The CDR3 is 16 amino acids.

The chain links TRBV20-1 to TRBJ2-7; 7 bases match TRBD1. V was clipped by 0 bases and J by 0 bases; unmatched bases: 5. The germline CDR1 and CDR2 sequences are DFQATT and SNEGSKA (reference sequence). The length of the CDR3 is 15 residues. The CDR3 sequence is CSARDTGVSSYEQYF. The CDR3 bases are TGCAGTGCTAGAGATACAGGGGTGAGCTCCTACGAGCAGTACTTC.

This clonotype was picked up many times. The rearrangement links TRBV9 to TRBJ2-3; 7 nucleotides agree with TRBD2. The V and J ends lost 0 bases and 0 bases, in that order; junction bases with no gene match: 4. This CDR3 comprises 16 residues. Germline CDR1 reads SGDLS; CDR2 reads YYNGEE. The CDR3 reads CASSVGGSGSTDTQYF. DNA for the CDR3: TGTGCCAGCAGCGTAGGTGGTAGCGGGAGCACAGATACGCAGTATTTT.

The chain employs TRBV19 and TRBJ1-1, with a weak D call TRBD1 (5 bases). With 3 bases removed from V and 1 base from J, the gap between germline ends came to 12 bases. Germline-derived CDR1 and CDR2 are LNHDA and SQIVND (reference sequence). The CDR3 is made up of 15 amino acids. The CDR3, as DNA: TGTGCCAGTAGTATTGGGGGACGAGGGAACACTGAAGCTTTCTTT. Protein sequence: CASSIGGRGNTEAFF.

This clonotype occurred a few times. The chain joins TRBV30 to TRBJ2-3; D is undetermined. There are 14 residues in the CDR3. Germline V CDR1 and CDR2: GTSNPN, SVGIG (reference sequence). This CDR3 reads CAGKAPELGDTQYF. CDR3 bases: TGTGCAGGGAAGGCTCCCGAGCTGGGGGATACGCAGTATTTT.

This chain links TRBV20-1 with TRBJ2-7; D is uncertain. V lost 6 bases and J lost 9, with 15 bases in between. The length of the CDR3 is 11 residues. CDR1 and CDR2 from the germline V gene are DFQATT and SNEGSKA (reference sequence). CDR3 sequence: CSASRGHAQYF. As DNA, the CDR3 is TGCAGTGCGTCCCGAGGCCACGCGCAGTACTTC.

This clonotype was found a few times. This sequence joins TRBV24-1 and TRBJ2-2; tentative D call: TRBD1 (6 bases). The length of the CDR3 is 13 residues. V dropped 7 bases and J dropped 1 base, with 6 bases sitting between them. Per germline, CDR1 KGHDR and CDR2 SFDVKD. Here the CDR3 reads CATRTGNTGELFF. For the CDR3, the DNA is TGTGCCACCAGGACAGGGAACACCGGGGAGCTGTTTTTT.

A remark on this clonotype: Given a much more abundant clone one base away, this may be a read error. V and J are TRBV11-2 and TRBJ2-1; D is undetermined. Per the germline V gene, CDR1 is SGHAT and CDR2 is FQNNGV. The CDR3 totals 10 residues. The CDR3: CATSLDEQFF. The CDR3 nucleotides read TGTGCCACCAGCTTAGATGAGCAGTTCTTC.

Remarks on this clonotype: A clone one base away is much larger, so this may be a read error. This rearrangement joins TRBV6-5 to TRBJ2-3; D remains ambiguous. Trimming cost V 0 bases and J 2 bases, with 9 bases left between them. Germline CDR1 reads MNHEY; CDR2 reads SVGAGI. The CDR3 spans 15 residues. The CDR3 region is CASSYSFSLTDTQYF. The CDR3 nucleotides are TGTGCCAGCAGTTACTCGTTTAGCCTCACAGATACGCAGTATTTT.

The rearrangement links TRBV6-2 or TRBV6-3 to TRBJ2-5; D might be TRBD1 (6 bases). The V gene lost 3 bases and the J gene lost 9 bases, with 11 bases spanning the gap. Looked up from germline, CDR1 is MNHEY and CDR2 is SVGEGT. The CDR3 spans 12 residues. The CDR3 protein is CASSYPGAPQYF. In nucleotides, the CDR3 is TGTGCCAGCAGTTATCCAGGGGCACCCCAGTACTTC.

This clonotype has just a few counts. V usage is TRBV7-9 and J usage is TRBJ2-3, with a weak D call TRBD2 (5 bases). The CDR3 covers 11 residues. Germline assignment: CDR1 SEHNR and CDR2 FQNEAQ (reference sequence). V shed 9 bases and J shed 13 bases, with 17 bases lying between them. In nucleotides, the CDR3 is TGTGCCAGTGGCCGGGGTAGCTTGGAGTATTTT. Translation: CASGRGSLEYF.

As for this clonotype: It may be a read error: a sequence one base away is much more abundant. The genes are TRBV7-9 and TRBJ1-1, with D unclear. Germline V gene lookup returns CDR1 SEHNR and CDR2 FQNEAQ (reference sequence). The CDR3 runs to 16 residues. This CDR3 reads CASSLADVPMNTEASF. CDR3 DNA: TGTGCCAGCAGCTTAGCGGACGTGCCCATGAACACTGAAGCTTCCTTT. Full variable domain (rest looked up from reference TRBV7-9 and TRBJ1-1): DTGVSQNPRHKITKRGQNVTFRCDPISEHNRLYWYRQTLGQGPEFLTYFQNEAQLEKSRLLSDRFSAERPKGSFSTLEIQRTEQGDSAMYLCASSLADVPMNTEASFGQGTRLTVV.

Of note for this clonotype: It may be a read error: a sequence one base away is much more abundant. The V and J genes are TRBV27 and TRBJ2-7; D may correspond to TRBD1 or TRBD2 (5 bases each). This CDR3 spans 13 amino acids. Germline values: CDR1 MNHEY, CDR2 SMNVEV (reference sequence). Trimming shortened V by 5 bases and J by 7 bases, and 15 bases separated the two germline ends. The CDR3 reads CASSLGEGREQYF. The DNA of the CDR3 is TGTGCCAGCAGTCTCGGTGAGGGGCGGGAGCAGTACTTC.

As regards this clonotype: A read error may be the cause here, since a much bigger clone is one base away. This sequence joins TRBV7-9 and TRBJ1-1; D unresolved. The germline gives CDR1 SEHNR, CDR2 FQNEAQ (reference sequence). This CDR3 spans 14 amino acids. Here the CDR3 reads CASGLLTVNTEAFF. The CDR3 nucleotides read TGTGCCAGCGGCTTGCTAACCGTGAACACTGAAGCTTTCTTT.